This record looks at one T cell receptor (beta chain) sequence and its context. The specificity of this receptor is unknown. Base quality data are lacking; no much larger clone is found one base away. The CDR3 covers 19 residues, taking in both the cysteine and the phenylalanine. The sequence is cut down to CDR3 DNA, 57 bases in frame from base 1. CDR1 and CDR2 (SGDLS, YYNGEE) derive from the germline V gene. Trimmed from V: 4 bases; trimmed from J: 5 bases; junction bases lacking a gene match: 15. The library was produced with the immunoSEQ multiplex PCR assay. TCRdb holds this immuneACCESS table with in-frame rearrangements only. Some clones are missing; in checked studies, unresolved V genes explain under half, and the rest has no known cause. The sample table contains hundreds of thousands of clones; only one count was recorded for more than 85% of them. The ten biggest clones cover 0.015% to 0.02% of the sample.

The data were taken from a study of shared T cell receptors in the human thymus (dated by TCRdb to 2020 to 2023). Some background on the complete study: The study investigated the way shared, self-reactive T-cell receptor alpha chains are produced in the human thymus.

The rearrangement joined TRBV9 to TRBJ2-1, with 13 bases in between that match TRBD2. This sequence originates from a human donor. The sample comprised thymocytes. The DNA sequence follows: TGTGCCAGCAGCCCGTCACGGAGGACTAGCGGGAGAGGGGACAATGAGCAGTTCTTC. Its protein reads: CASSPSRRTSGRGDNEQFF.